The next 26 T cell receptor beta chains were all read from a single sample in a study of T cells in Graves' hyperthyroidism and ophthalmopathy (dated by TCRdb to about 2019). The protocol used for the library was multiplex PCR. The data were produced on an Illumina HiSeq 2000. TCR beta CDR3 regions were amplified from RNA transcripts. The first round of RT-PCR for the TCR CDR3 was performed with the HTBI primer set and the Qiagen OneStep RT-PCR kit. The public sequencing data were trimmed at Q25 with fastp and processed into clonotypes with MiXCR by TCRdb, which kept only in-frame beta chains. Rows with a matching CDR3 protein are joined into one entry that keeps the most common DNA and genes. The sample table shows hundreds of thousands of distinct CDR3 sequences, and around 38% are seen once. Roughly 8.3% of the sample is held by the ten biggest clonotypes. Sequenced material: blood. The receptors shown here come from a man between 18 and 35 years old with Graves' hyperthyroidism.

This clonotype was detected many times. This chain uses TRBV5-1 with TRBJ1-6; D is uncertain. Germline V gene data show CDR1 as SGHRS and CDR2 as YFSETQ. This CDR3 is 14 amino acids long. With 6 bases removed from V and 9 bases from J, the gap between germline ends came to 16 bases. In nucleotides, the CDR3 is TGCGCCAGCAAGGAGGGCGCCCCCAGTTCACCCCTCCACTTT. Its translation is CASKEGAPSSPLHF.

This clonotype was picked up many times. This rearrangement joins TRBV2 to TRBJ1-1; D gene uncertain. Germline V CDR1 and CDR2: SNHLY, FYNNEI. This CDR3 is built from 14 residues. V was shortened by 5 bases and J by 1 base, with 11 bases between the two germline ends. The CDR3 DNA sequence: TGTGCCAGCAGTAGGTTGCTGGGGAACACTGAAGCTTTCTTT. Its translation is CASSRLLGNTEAFF. The full variable domain, rest sourced from reference TRBV2 and TRBJ1-1, is EPEVTQTPSHQVTQMGQEVILRCVPISNHLYFYWYRQILGQKVEFLVSFYNNEISEKSEIFDDQFSVERPDGSNFTLKIRSTKLEDSAMYFCASSRLLGNTEAFFGQGTRLTVV.

This clonotype has only one observation. J is TRBJ1-1 and V is TRBV2; no reliable D call. The CDR3 runs 15 residues. Trimming took 6 bases from V and 2 from J, leaving 16 bases between them. The germline V gene has CDR1 SNHLY and CDR2 FYNNEI. In nucleotides, the CDR3 is TGTGCCAGCAGCCCCGCGGGCCTTGTTAACACTGAAGCTTTCTTT. Its translation is CASSPAGLVNTEAFF.

The DNA of the CDR3 is TGCGCCAGCAGCTTGGAAGGGGGAGACGGACAGCCCCAGCATTTT. It yields the protein CASSLEGGDGQPQHF. The rearrangement joins TRBV5-1 to TRBJ1-5; possibly TRBD1 for D (6 bases). Trimming pared 0 bases from V and 7 bases from J, leaving 14 bases between. CDR3 length: 15 residues. The germline CDR1 and CDR2 sequences are SGHRS and YFSETQ.

This clonotype was found a few times. This sequence joins TRBV14 and TRBJ2-7; D unclear. Germline V lookup: CDR1 SGHDN, CDR2 FVKESK. CDR3 size: 15 residues. The V end lost 0 bases, the J end lost 2 bases, and 11 bases lay between the germline ends. CDR3 loop: CASSQDDHTAYEQYF. In DNA, the CDR3 is TGTGCCAGCAGCCAAGATGACCACACAGCCTACGAGCAGTACTTC.

CDR3 amino acids: CSARDLRLEEIYEQYF. DNA for the CDR3: TGCAGTGCTAGAGATCTGAGACTCGAAGAGATCTACGAGCAGTACTTC. This chain joins TRBV20-1 and TRBJ2-7; D uncertain. This CDR3 has 16 amino acids. Germline V lookup: CDR1 DFQATT, CDR2 SNEGSKA (reference sequence). Trimming pared 0 bases from V and 3 bases from J, leaving 18 bases between.

The gene calls are TRBV5-6 and TRBJ1-6; the match to TRBD1 covers 10 bases. Germline V CDR1 and CDR2: SGHDT, YYEEEE. The CDR3 runs to 16 residues. The junction had 11 bases not matched to a gene; V was cut back by 4 bases and J by 10 bases. The CDR3 loop reads CASSPYPGQGTSPLHF. The DNA for the CDR3 is TGTGCCAGCAGCCCATACCCGGGACAGGGGACGTCACCCCTCCACTTT.

This clonotype has at least ten counts. CDR3: CASSLVQGGQPQHF. The DNA for the CDR3 is TGCGCCAGCAGCTTGGTGCAGGGAGGACAGCCCCAGCATTTT. The chain employs TRBV5-1 and TRBJ1-5; D is perhaps TRBD1 (5 bases). CDR1 is SGHRS, CDR2 YFSETQ, per germline. CDR3 length: 14 residues. The V gene lost 0 bases and the J gene lost 7 bases, with 11 bases spanning the gap.

This clonotype was counted ten times or more. The J gene is TRBJ2-5, the V gene TRBV9; D is uncertain. The CDR3 is 14 residues long. Germline V gene sequence: CDR1 SGDLS, CDR2 YYNGEE. V lost 3 bases, J lost 5 bases, and 14 bases lay in between. The CDR3 loop reads CASSAHQGRETQYF. In DNA form, the CDR3 reads TGTGCCAGCAGCGCCCACCAAGGCAGGGAGACCCAGTACTTC.

V and J are TRBV7-6 and TRBJ1-3; D unresolved. The germline gives CDR1 SGHVS, CDR2 FNYEAQ. This CDR3 comprises 17 residues. Trimming cost V 0 bases and J 1 base, with 13 bases left between them. The CDR3 nucleotides are TGTGCCAGCAGCTTAGCTCAGACATCTTCATCTGGAAACACCATATATTTT. Protein sequence: CASSLAQTSSSGNTIYF.

This clonotype was observed at least ten times. The rearrangement joins TRBV19 to TRBJ1-1; 8 positions match TRBD1. Trimming took 3 bases from V and 1 from J; bases not matched to a gene: 4. The germline CDR1 and CDR2 sequences are LNHDA and SQIVND (reference sequence). The CDR3 loop spans 15 amino acids. CDR3 coding DNA: TGTGCCAGTAGTATGGGACAGGCGTGGAACACTGAAGCTTTCTTT. Translation: CASSMGQAWNTEAFF.

V and J are TRBV7-2 and TRBJ2-5; TRBD2 aligns across 10 bases. Germline V gene lookup returns CDR1 SGHTA and CDR2 FQGNSA. V lost 5 bases and J lost 7; bases outside the gene matches: 13. The CDR3 is 16 residues long. The chain's CDR3 is CASSPWTSGEEGTQYF. CDR3 nucleotides: TGTGCCAGCAGCCCCTGGACTAGCGGTGAAGAAGGGACCCAGTACTTC.

The J gene is TRBJ1-5, the V gene TRBV2; no definite D call. The V end was cut by 6 bases, the J end by 0 bases, with 15 bases between. Germline V CDR1 and CDR2: SNHLY, FYNNEI. CDR3 length equals 16 residues. The CDR3 is CASRDRVGDSNQPQHF. In nucleotides, the CDR3 is TGTGCCAGCAGAGATCGGGTTGGTGATAGCAATCAGCCCCAGCATTTT. Complete variable domain (other parts from reference TRBV2 and TRBJ1-5): EPEVTQTPSHQVTQMGQEVILRCVPISNHLYFYWYRQILGQKVEFLVSFYNNEISEKSEIFDDQFSVERPDGSNFTLKIRSTKLEDSAMYFCASRDRVGDSNQPQHFGDGTRLSIL.

This clonotype was recorded at least ten times. The chain joins TRBV20-1 to TRBJ1-1; D is unclear. CDR1 is DFQATT and CDR2 is SNEGSKA in the germline V gene (reference sequence). The CDR3 spans 13 residues. DNA for the CDR3: TGCAGCCCAAAAAGACGGATGAACACTGAAGCTTTCTTT. This translates into CSPKRRMNTEAFF.

CDR3 protein: CASSARTSGGITGELFF. The CDR3 nucleotides are TGTGCCAGCAGCGCCCGGACTAGCGGGGGTATCACCGGGGAGCTGTTTTTT. The rearrangement joins TRBV9 to TRBJ2-2; 13 positions match TRBD2. Germline trimming cut 3 bases from V and 4 bases from J; bases unmatched to any gene: 6. The CDR3 is 17 residues long. From germline, CDR1 is SGDLS and CDR2 YYNGEE.

The chain uses TRBV5-4 and TRBJ2-2; a possible D gene is TRBD1 (6 bases). CDR1 and CDR2 from the germline V gene are SGHNT and YYREEE (reference sequence). CDR3 length: 15 residues. The V end was cut by 4 bases, the J end by 5 bases, with 15 bases between. The CDR3 coding sequence is TGTGCCAGCAGCCCTGAATGGGGGCTGACCGGGGAGCTGTTTTTT. Its translation: CASSPEWGLTGELFF.

This clonotype was seen only a few times. The rearrangement links TRBV5-1 to TRBJ2-2, with D uncertain. V gave up 0 bases and J gave up 5 bases, with 8 bases separating them. The CDR3 is 14 residues long. Germline CDR1 SGHRS, CDR2 YFSETQ. In nucleotides, the CDR3 is TGCGCCAGCAGCTTGGACTCTAAAACCGGGGAGCTGTTTTTT. This codes for CASSLDSKTGELFF.

The V call is TRBV12-3 or TRBV12-4, the J call TRBJ2-2, with D perhaps given as TRBD1 or TRBD2 (5 bases each). The CDR3 is 15 residues long. The ends were cut back, 6 bases at V and 1 base at J, with 12 bases in the middle. CDR3 DNA sequence: TGTGCCAGCAGAACCGGGACGCAGAACACCGGGGAGCTGTTTTTT. Residues: CASRTGTQNTGELFF.

This clonotype was seen repeatedly, ten times or more. The chain combines TRBV19 with TRBJ1-6; the D gene is possibly TRBD1 (5 bases). The germline gives CDR1 LNHDA, CDR2 SQIVND (reference sequence). The CDR3 spans 14 residues. The V end was cut by 6 bases, the J end by 8 bases, with 14 bases between. This CDR3 is CASSIETVDSPLHF. In DNA, the CDR3 is TGTGCCAGTAGCATCGAGACAGTTGATTCACCCCTCCACTTT.

The CDR3 here is CASSDWGEGPQAFF. The CDR3, as DNA: TGTGCCAGCAGTGATTGGGGGGAGGGCCCCCAAGCTTTCTTT. This chain uses TRBV2 with TRBJ1-1, with TRBD1 as a possible D gene (5 bases). CDR1 is SNHLY and CDR2 is FYNNEI in the germline V gene. CDR3 size: 14 residues. The V end lost 3 bases, the J end lost 9 bases, and 17 bases lay between the germline ends.

This clonotype showed up many times. The chain is built from TRBV6-6 and TRBJ1-1, with D uncertain. The germline CDR1 and CDR2 sequences are MNHNY and SVGAGI (reference sequence). There are 11 residues in the CDR3. V shed 0 bases and J shed 8 bases, with 4 bases lying between them. The CDR3 DNA reads as TGTGCCAGCAGTTACTCCGCAGAAGCTTTCTTT. This encodes CASSYSAEAFF.

The rearrangement joins TRBV16 to TRBJ2-7, with D maybe TRBD1 (5 bases). The V end was cut by 8 bases, the J end by 5 bases, with 16 bases between. CDR1 and CDR2 (germline): KGHSY, FQNENV. The CDR3 runs to 13 residues. Written as DNA, the CDR3 is TGTGCCAGCGGATCCAGGGCCGTTGACGAGCAGTACTTC. This codes for CASGSRAVDEQYF. The full variable domain, in which reference TRBV16 and TRBJ2-7 provide the parts outside the CDR3, is GEEVAQTPKHLVRGEGQKAKLYCAPIKGHSYVFWYQQVLKNEFKFLISFQNENVFDETGMPKERFSAKCLPNSPCSLEIQATKLEDSAVYFCASGSRAVDEQYFGPGTRLTVT.

The gene calls are TRBV7-2 and TRBJ2-5, with D uncertain. V shed 1 base and J shed 5 bases, with 14 bases lying between them. The CDR3 runs to 15 residues. From germline, CDR1 is SGHTA and CDR2 FQGNSA. The CDR3 sequence is CASSLEHYHGETQYF. The DNA for the CDR3 is TGTGCCAGCAGCTTAGAGCACTACCACGGGGAGACCCAGTACTTC. The whole variable domain, remainder taken from reference TRBV7-2 and TRBJ2-5, is GAGVSQSPSNKVTEKGKDVELRCDPISGHTALYWYRQSLGQGLEFLIYFQGNSAPDKSGLPSDRFSAERTGGSVSTLTIQRTQQEDSAVYLCASSLEHYHGETQYFGPGTRLLVL.

This clonotype was detected ten times or more. This sequence joins TRBV29-1 and TRBJ2-2, with 10 nucleotides matching TRBD1. After removal of 4 bases from V and 6 bases from J, the junction contained 8 bases not matched to a gene. Looked up from germline, CDR1 is SQVTM and CDR2 is ANQGSEA. The CDR3 runs to 15 residues. The CDR3 loop reads CSVVGTGAKSGELFF. The CDR3 DNA reads as TGCAGCGTTGTCGGGACAGGGGCGAAATCCGGGGAGCTGTTTTTT.

Ten or more counts support this clonotype. DNA for the CDR3: TGTGCCAGCAGCCCTAGTGTAGGATCTGGAAACACCATATATTTT. This encodes CASSPSVGSGNTIYF. The chain is built from TRBV9 and TRBJ1-3; D is unclear. Per the germline V gene, CDR1 is SGDLS and CDR2 is YYNGEE. The V gene lost 4 bases and the J gene lost 1 base, with 12 bases spanning the gap. The CDR3 consists of 15 residues.

This chain connects TRBV6-5 to TRBJ1-6; the match to TRBD1 covers 8 bases. Trimming at V came to 2 bases and at J to 7 bases, leaving 7 bases not matched to a gene. The CDR3 has 16 amino acids. Per germline, CDR1 MNHEY and CDR2 SVGAGI. CDR3 residues: CASSYEGTGGNSPLHF. The CDR3 nucleotides read TGTGCCAGCAGTTACGAGGGGACAGGAGGCAATTCACCCCTCCACTTT.